The text below deals with one T cell receptor beta chain. What it binds is unknown. The source of the sample is a study of cytomegalovirus exposure and HLA in healthy donors. Notes on the study in general: There were reportedly fewer N-insertions in an Asian-associated ancestry cluster than the roughly 680-donor mean, in a later analysis.

13 Jbeta primers and 60 Vbeta primers were used for the PCR. Data came from immunoSEQ multiplex PCR; TCRdb stores just in-frame clones and leaves some out. The sample holds nearly 95,000 clones, roughly 79% seen once. Input material: PBMCs. The sequence came from a woman aged 35 to 49 in good health and CMV-seronegative.

The CDR3 region has the DNA TGCGCCAGCAGCTTGGATGGGGCTAACACTGAAGCTTTCTTT. Encoded protein: CASSLDGANTEAFF. The rearrangement links TRBV5-1 to TRBJ1-1, with a weak D call TRBD1 (5 bases). Germline V lookup: CDR1 SGHRS, CDR2 YFSETQ. The ends were cut back, 0 bases at V and 2 bases at J, with 8 bases in the middle. The CDR3 length is 14 residues.